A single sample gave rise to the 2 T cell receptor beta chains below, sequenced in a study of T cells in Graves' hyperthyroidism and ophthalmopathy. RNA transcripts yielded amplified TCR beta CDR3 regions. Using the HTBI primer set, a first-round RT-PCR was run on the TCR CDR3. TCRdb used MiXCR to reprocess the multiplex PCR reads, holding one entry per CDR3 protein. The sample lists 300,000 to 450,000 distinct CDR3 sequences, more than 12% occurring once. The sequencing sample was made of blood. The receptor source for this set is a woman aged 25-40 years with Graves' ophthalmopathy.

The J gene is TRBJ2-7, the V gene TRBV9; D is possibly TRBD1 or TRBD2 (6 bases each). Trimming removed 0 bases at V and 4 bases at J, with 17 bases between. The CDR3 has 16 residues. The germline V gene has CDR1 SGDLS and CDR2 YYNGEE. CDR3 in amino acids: CASSVGWGAQIYEQYF. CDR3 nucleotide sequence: TGTGCCAGCAGCGTAGGTTGGGGGGCGCAAATTTACGAGCAGTACTTC. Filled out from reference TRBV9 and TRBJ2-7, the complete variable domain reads DSGVTQTPKHLITATGQRVTLRCSPRSGDLSVYWYQQSLDQGLQFLIQYYNGEERAKGNILERFSAQQFPDLHSELNLSSLELGDSALYFCASSVGWGAQIYEQYFGPGTRLTVT.

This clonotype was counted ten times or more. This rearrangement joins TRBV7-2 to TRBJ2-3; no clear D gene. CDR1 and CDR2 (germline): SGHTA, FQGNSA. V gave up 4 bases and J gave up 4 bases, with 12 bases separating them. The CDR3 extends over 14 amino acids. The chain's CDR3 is CASSSGFHSDTQYF. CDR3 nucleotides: TGTGCCAGCAGCTCGGGCTTTCATTCAGATACGCAGTATTTT.